The present entry profiles one TCR beta chain with its context. These data come from a study of blood T cell repertoires in COVID-19. TCRdb keeps only in-frame clones here, not all; method: immunoSEQ multiplex PCR. The sample carries more than 110,000 clones, nearly 80% recorded once. The length of the CDR3 is 12 residues. Trimming took off 2 bases at V and 4 bases at J, with 6 bases between the two ends. The V gene's germline CDR1 is GTSNPN and CDR2 SVGIG (reference sequence). Recruitment covered fewer than 25 US areas and drew participants whose ages spanned 18 to 89 years. Two negative PCRs, clearance, or symptom resolution characterized the recovered Cohort 3 donors.

The receptor was isolated from a woman aged 50 to 60 who had recovered from COVID-19. Sequencing input: PBMCs or T cells enriched from blood (not recorded which). V is TRBV30 and J is TRBJ1-3; no definite D call. The CDR3: CAWSSGGNTIYF. CDR3 DNA sequence: TGTGCCTGGAGTTCAGGAGGAAACACCATATATTTT.